Shown below are 17 T cell receptor beta chains from a single sample sequenced in a study of technical replicates of blood from a handful of donors. Generated by immunoSEQ multiplex PCR, the TCRdb table keeps only in-frame clones and is missing some. The sample consists of 70,000 to 85,000 clones, around 97% of them appearing once. The sample comprised T cells isolated from PBMCs. These receptors all stem from a human donor in good health.

V and J are TRBV5-1 and TRBJ1-4; the D gene is possibly TRBD1 (6 bases). The germline CDR1 and CDR2 sequences are SGHRS and YFSETQ. Trimming stripped 4 bases from V and 6 bases from J, with 10 bases between. This CDR3 is built from 13 residues. CDR3 nucleotide sequence: TGCGCCAGCAGCACGACAGGCCATGAAAAACTGTTTTTT. It codes for CASSTTGHEKLFF.

The sample holds a few counts of this clone. V is TRBV6-6 and J is TRBJ1-1, with 7 bases identical to TRBD1. V was pared by 9 bases and J by 8 bases, with 6 bases of the junction left unmatched. The V gene's germline CDR1 is MNHNY and CDR2 SVGAGI (reference sequence). The CDR3 covers 11 residues. The CDR3 DNA follows: TGTGCCAGTAGTACAGGGGCCGAAGCTTTCTTT. It is translated as CASSTGAEAFF.

This clone came up a few times. The CDR3 spells CASSFGGQIYGYTF. In DNA form, the CDR3 reads TGTGCCAGCAGCTTCGGGGGGCAGATCTATGGCTACACCTTC. The J gene is TRBJ1-2, the V gene TRBV7-9; the D gene is possibly TRBD1 (6 bases). The CDR3 totals 14 residues. Trimming took off 3 bases at V and 4 bases at J, with 12 bases between the two ends. Germline CDR1 reads SEHNR; CDR2 reads FQNEAQ (reference sequence).

The genes are TRBV6-5 and TRBJ2-1; 8 bases agree with TRBD1. Trimming cost V 1 base and J 10 bases; bases outside gene matches: 12. Germline assignment: CDR1 MNHEY and CDR2 SVGAGI. This CDR3 contains 16 residues. Here the CDR3 reads CASSYLHPQGAREQFF. CDR3 DNA: TGTGCCAGCAGTTACTTACACCCGCAGGGGGCACGCGAGCAGTTCTTC.

The chain uses TRBV28 and TRBJ1-1, with D possibly TRBD1 on 6 matching bases. Trimming stripped 6 bases from V and 11 bases from J, with 25 bases between. Germline values: CDR1 MDHEN, CDR2 SYDVKM. CDR3 size: 15 residues. For the CDR3, the DNA is TGTGCCAGCAGCCCGCCATGGGGTCAGGGGCGAAGGGCTTTCTTT. This translates into CASSPPWGQGRRAFF.

V usage is TRBV21-1 and J usage is TRBJ1-2; the table's D call TRBD1 went unverified against the DNA. TRBV21-1 is noted as a pseudogene. CDR3 length: 15 residues. The CDR3 reads CASSKFGTGFLGYTF. The CDR3 coding sequence is TGTGCCAGCTCCAAGTTCGGGACAGGATTTTTGGGCTACACCTTC.

This CDR3 is CAWSLGQGSFEKLFF. CDR3 in DNA: TGTGCCTGGAGTCTCGGACAGGGGTCTTTTGAAAAACTGTTTTTT. The chain combines TRBV30 with TRBJ1-4; 9 positions agree with TRBD1. Germline V gene data show CDR1 as GTSNPN and CDR2 as SVGIG (reference sequence). Unmatched junction bases numbered 8, after V lost 2 bases and J lost 7 bases. The CDR3 totals 15 residues.

The chain recombines TRBV11-3 with TRBJ1-1; 7 bases match TRBD1. From germline, CDR1 is SGHNT and CDR2 YENEEA. This CDR3 comprises 18 residues. V was pared by 0 bases and J by 0 bases, with 10 bases of the junction left unmatched. CDR3 sequence reads: CASSLEGQNYILNTEAFF. DNA of the CDR3: TGTGCCAGCAGCTTAGAGGGACAGAATTACATTCTGAACACTGAAGCTTTCTTT.

The chain uses TRBV14 and TRBJ2-7, with 9 bases lining up with TRBD1. CDR1 is SGHDN and CDR2 is FVKESK in the germline V gene. The CDR3 totals 14 residues. After removal of 4 bases from V and 1 base from J, the junction contained 2 bases not matched to a gene. The CDR3 loop reads CASSPGQGSYEQYF. DNA for the CDR3: TGTGCCAGCAGCCCGGGACAGGGTTCCTACGAGCAGTACTTC.

This clone was seen just once. CDR3 bases: TGTGCCAGCAGCGTAGCCCCAGGGACTAGCGGAGAGACCCAGTACTTC. It codes for CASSVAPGTSGETQYF. The chain is built from TRBV9 and TRBJ2-5, with 11 bases fitting TRBD2. Germline CDR1 and CDR2: SGDLS and YYNGEE. V lost 0 bases, J lost 4 bases, and 5 bases stayed unmatched. There are 16 residues in the CDR3.

The table lists this clone with a count of one. The V and J genes are TRBV5-3 and TRBJ2-1; 8 bases are a match to TRBD2. TRBV5-3 is an ORF, with its function uncertain. The CDR3 is 16 amino acids. V was clipped by 7 bases and J by 3 bases; unmatched bases: 12. The CDR3: CARQLDRGGHYNEQFF. The CDR3 nucleotides read TGTGCCAGACAGCTAGACCGGGGGGGCCACTACAATGAGCAGTTCTTC.

The gene calls are TRBV6-5 and TRBJ1-2; possible D gene TRBD1, 5 bases. Germline CDR1 is MNHEY and CDR2 is SVGAGI. The CDR3 length is 14 residues. Trimming removed 7 bases at V and 1 base at J, with 13 bases between. CDR3 loop: CASTVGHLNYGYTF. DNA for the CDR3: TGTGCCAGCACCGTAGGACATCTTAACTATGGCTACACCTTC.

The chain has TRBV2 and TRBJ2-1; D is perhaps TRBD2 (6 bases). The CDR3 has 10 residues. The V gene's germline CDR1 is SNHLY and CDR2 FYNNEI. Trimming cost V 8 bases and J 9 bases, with 8 bases left between them. The CDR3 DNA is TGTGCCAGCGACGGGGGTGAGCAGTTCTTC. This gives the protein CASDGGEQFF. Looking up the rest from reference TRBV2 and TRBJ2-1 gives the full variable domain: EPEVTQTPSHQVTQMGQEVILRCVPISNHLYFYWYRQILGQKVEFLVSFYNNEISEKSEIFDDQFSVERPDGSNFTLKIRSTKLEDSAMYFCASDGGEQFFGPGTRLTVL.

The V call is TRBV7-9, the J call TRBJ2-5; 13 bases match TRBD2. This CDR3 is built from 15 residues. The V gene end was trimmed by 6 bases and the J gene end by 5 bases; junction bases not matched to a gene: 6. Looked up from germline, CDR1 is SEHNR and CDR2 is FQNEAQ (reference sequence). The CDR3 reads CASSRTSGGGETQYF. The CDR3 DNA reads TGTGCCAGCAGTCGGACTAGCGGGGGCGGGGAGACCCAGTACTTC.

This chain links TRBV7-9 with TRBJ2-7, with D perhaps TRBD1 (6 bases). This CDR3 has 14 residues. Deletions cut 5 bases from V and 1 base from J, with 12 bases between. Per the germline V gene, CDR1 is SEHNR and CDR2 is FQNEAQ (reference sequence). The CDR3 DNA reads as TGTGCCAGCAGCATCCCCGGACAGTCCTACGAGCAGTACTTC. Translated: CASSIPGQSYEQYF. The full variable domain, rest sourced from reference TRBV7-9 and TRBJ2-7, is DTGVSQNPRHKITKRGQNVTFRCDPISEHNRLYWYRQTLGQGPEFLTYFQNEAQLEKSRLLSDRFSAERPKGSFSTLEIQRTEQGDSAMYLCASSIPGQSYEQYFGPGTRLTVT.

The chain recombines TRBV19 with TRBJ2-3; 7 bases agree with TRBD2. The V gene's germline CDR1 is LNHDA and CDR2 SQIVND (reference sequence). This CDR3 is 19 amino acids long. V gave up 3 bases and J gave up 0 bases; unmatched junction bases: 15. This CDR3 is CASSIGLADSDPSTDTQYF. For the CDR3, the DNA is TGTGCCAGTAGTATTGGGCTAGCGGACTCAGACCCTAGCACAGATACGCAGTATTTT. Filled out from reference TRBV19 and TRBJ2-3, the complete variable domain reads DGGITQSPKYLFRKEGQNVTLSCEQNLNHDAMYWYRQDPGQGLRLIYYSQIVNDFQKGDIAEGYSVSREKKESFPLTVTSAQKNPTAFYLCASSIGLADSDPSTDTQYFGPGTRLTVL.

This clone has just one count. The chain has TRBV2 and TRBJ2-7; 8 nucleotides line up with TRBD2. CDR1 SNHLY and CDR2 FYNNEI come from the germline V gene. V lost 8 bases to trimming and J lost 2 bases; unmatched junction nucleotides: 5. This CDR3 comprises 13 residues. The CDR3 is CASSVAGTYEQYF. The CDR3 coding sequence is TGTGCCAGCTCGGTAGCGGGGACCTACGAGCAGTACTTC.